One sample yielded the 22 T cell receptor beta chains listed below, sequenced in a study of identical twins. TCRdb reanalysed the 5' RACE reads using MiXCR and keeps one entry per CDR3 protein. The sample lists about 530,000 distinct CDR3 sequences, 13% to 15% occurring once. The sample also formed part of further work on yellow fever vaccine responses in identical twins.

The sequenced sample was CD4+ T cells sorted from blood. The receptor set was obtained from a woman between 18 and 29 years old in good health.

This chain links TRBV5-1 with TRBJ2-7, with a weak D call TRBD2 (6 bases). Germline assignment: CDR1 SGHRS and CDR2 YFSETQ. V lost 0 bases and J lost 3, with 10 bases in between. The CDR3 runs 14 residues. CDR3 amino acids: CASSLAEGYYEQYF. CDR3 DNA sequence: TGCGCCAGCAGCTTGGCGGAGGGGTACTACGAGCAGTACTTC.

V usage is TRBV6-5 and J usage is TRBJ2-2; D remains unclear. Germline CDR1 is MNHEY and CDR2 is SVGAGI. The CDR3 is 15 residues long. Between the trimmed V and J ends, which lost 0 bases and 4 bases, there was a span of 9 bases. As DNA, the CDR3 is TGTGCCAGCAGTTACTCCCCGGACCCCACCGGGGAGCTGTTTTTT. It translates to CASSYSPDPTGELFF.

This clonotype showed up just a few times. The V gene is TRBV5-1, the J gene TRBJ2-4, with D tentatively TRBD1 (5 bases). V gave up 0 bases and J gave up 9 bases, with 10 bases separating them. The CDR3 spans 13 residues. In germline, CDR1 is SGHRS, CDR2 YFSETQ. CDR3 in amino acids: CASSLVQGGIQYF. For the CDR3, the DNA is TGCGCCAGCAGCTTGGTCCAGGGTGGCATTCAGTACTTC.

V usage is TRBV28 and J usage is TRBJ2-6, with a tentative D call TRBD1 (5 bases). The CDR3 extends over 17 amino acids. Germline assignment: CDR1 MDHEN and CDR2 SYDVKM. Trimming removed 2 bases at V and 4 bases at J, with 15 bases between. CDR3 sequence (DNA): TGTGCCAGCAGTTTAATTCGGACATCCAGGGGGGCCAACGTCCTGACTTTC. Translation gives CASSLIRTSRGANVLTF.

The rearrangement links TRBV2 to TRBJ2-7; D is unresolved. Looked up from germline, CDR1 is SNHLY and CDR2 is FYNNEI. This CDR3 has 13 residues. Deletions cut 2 bases from V and 0 bases from J, with 5 bases between. The CDR3 region has the DNA TGTGCCAGCAGTGAATTTCTCTCCTACGAGCAGTACTTC. It specifies CASSEFLSYEQYF.

This clonotype was observed a handful of times. The V call is TRBV5-1, the J call TRBJ2-1; D possibly corresponds to TRBD1 (5 bases). Germline lookup yields CDR1 SGHRS and CDR2 YFSETQ. The V gene lost 4 bases and the J gene lost 7 bases, with 21 bases spanning the gap. This CDR3 spans 16 amino acids. The CDR3: CASSTSQALLANEQFF. The CDR3 DNA is TGCGCCAGCAGCACCTCACAGGCACTATTAGCAAATGAGCAGTTCTTC.

For the CDR3, the DNA is TGTGCCAGCAGCTTGGCCTACAGGGGAGATACGCAGTATTTT. Protein: CASSLAYRGDTQYF. The rearrangement uses TRBV7-2 and TRBJ2-3; 7 bases fit TRBD1. CDR1 and CDR2 (germline): SGHTA, FQGNSA. The CDR3 consists of 14 residues. Trimming removed 3 bases from V and 5 bases from J; junction bases left unmatched: 5.

This clonotype was picked up a small number of times. The chain recombines TRBV27 with TRBJ1-5; D call uncertain. Trimming removed 5 bases from V and 5 bases from J, with 10 bases in between. The CDR3 loop spans 13 amino acids. The germline V gene encodes CDR1 MNHEY and CDR2 SMNVEV (reference sequence). The CDR3 loop is CASSLNKDQPQHF. The CDR3 DNA sequence: TGTGCCAGCAGTCTTAATAAAGATCAGCCCCAGCATTTT.

This clonotype was recorded many times. The rearrangement uses TRBV7-3 and TRBJ2-2; 8 bases are a match to TRBD1. With V trimmed by 5 bases and J by 4 bases, 9 bases remained unmatched. This CDR3 region has 16 residues. Germline lookup yields CDR1 SGHTA and CDR2 FQGTGA. The CDR3 is CASSINRGAPTGELFF. The CDR3 DNA follows: TGTGCCAGCAGCATCAACAGGGGGGCTCCCACCGGGGAGCTGTTTTTT.

This clonotype was recorded once. The genes are TRBV7-3 and TRBJ2-2; 12 nucleotides match TRBD2. In germline, CDR1 is SGHTA, CDR2 FQGTGA. With V trimmed by 5 bases and J by 3 bases, 7 bases remained unmatched. CDR3 length: 17 amino acids. CDR3 coding DNA: TGTGCCAGCAGCCCAAACGGACTAGCGGGGTACACCGGGGAGCTGTTTTTT. Its translation is CASSPNGLAGYTGELFF.

At least ten counts were recorded for this clonotype. V gene TRBV7-9 combines with J gene TRBJ2-7; 7 bases fit TRBD1. The germline gives CDR1 SEHNR, CDR2 FQNEAQ (reference sequence). The CDR3 has 11 amino acids. After removal of 9 bases from V and 2 bases from J, the junction contained 1 base not matched to a gene. As DNA, the CDR3 is TGTGCCAGTCAGGGGGCCTACGAGCAGTACTTC. Translation gives CASQGAYEQYF.

The chain is built from TRBV6-5 and TRBJ1-2; 7 positions match TRBD1. Unmatched junction bases numbered 11, after V lost 0 bases and J lost 7 bases. The CDR3 totals 16 residues. Germline V gene data show CDR1 as MNHEY and CDR2 as SVGAGI. CDR3 loop: CASSYSLRADRAGYTF. The CDR3 nucleotides are TGTGCCAGCAGTTACTCTCTGAGAGCTGACAGGGCTGGCTACACCTTC.

This clonotype was recorded many times. V is TRBV5-1 and J is TRBJ2-2; perhaps TRBD1 as D (6 bases). Germline CDR1 reads SGHRS; CDR2 reads YFSETQ. The CDR3 has 15 amino acids. The V gene lost 2 bases and the J gene lost 3 bases, with 11 bases spanning the gap. The CDR3 DNA sequence: TGCGCCAGCAGCTTAGGGACACCTGACACCGGGGAGCTGTTTTTT. Protein sequence: CASSLGTPDTGELFF.

The chain recombines TRBV20-1 with TRBJ1-1, with D possibly matching TRBD1 (6 bases). This CDR3 has 15 residues. The germline gives CDR1 DFQATT, CDR2 SNEGSKA (reference sequence). V lost 2 bases, J lost 0 bases, and 13 bases lay in between. The CDR3 nucleotides read TGCAGTGCTAGAAAACCGGGACACATGAACACTGAAGCTTTCTTT. It specifies CSARKPGHMNTEAFF.

CDR3 loop: CASSPTTSGANTGELFF. The DNA for the CDR3 is TGCGCCAGCAGCCCAACTACTAGCGGGGCGAACACCGGGGAGCTGTTTTTT. The V call is TRBV5-1, the J call TRBJ2-2, with TRBD2 identical over 10 bases. Germline CDR1 SGHRS, CDR2 YFSETQ. V dropped 4 bases and J dropped 0; count of bases not matched to a gene: 6. This CDR3 comprises 17 residues.

This clonotype was detected a few times. The chain is built from TRBV20-1 and TRBJ1-2; 12 bases are a match to TRBD1. CDR1 and CDR2 (germline): DFQATT, SNEGSKA (reference sequence). The CDR3 covers 14 residues. The J segment lost 8 bases and the V segment lost 3 bases, leaving 7 bases of the junction unmatched. CDR3 DNA: TGCAGTGCTAGGGGGACAGGGGGCTCGGGAGGCTACACCTTC. As protein: CSARGTGGSGGYTF.

V usage is TRBV2 and J usage is TRBJ2-1; 8 nucleotides line up with TRBD2. The CDR3 extends over 14 amino acids. Per the germline V gene, CDR1 is SNHLY and CDR2 is FYNNEI. Trimming removed 8 bases from V and 0 bases from J; junction bases left unmatched: 3. The DNA of the CDR3 is TGTGCCAGCCAGCGGGGGAGCTCCTACAATGAGCAGTTCTTC. The encoded protein is CASQRGSSYNEQFF.

The chain carries TRBV12-3 or TRBV12-4 and TRBJ2-3; D is perhaps TRBD2 (6 bases). The CDR3 has 16 residues. The ends were cut back, 6 bases at V and 1 base at J, with 17 bases in the middle. The CDR3 region is CASRVDGGLRTDTQYF. The CDR3 region has the DNA TGTGCCAGCAGGGTAGATGGGGGACTTCGCACAGATACGCAGTATTTT.

This sequence joins TRBV5-1 and TRBJ2-1; 12 bases agree with TRBD1. Germline V gene sequence: CDR1 SGHRS, CDR2 YFSETQ. The CDR3 covers 17 residues. V shed 4 bases and J 7 bases; nucleotides not matched to a gene: 12. The CDR3 loop is CASSQTGTGGAGNEQFF. DNA of the CDR3: TGCGCCAGCAGCCAGACCGGGACAGGGGGCGCTGGGAATGAGCAGTTCTTC.

This clonotype has a handful of counts. The chain recombines TRBV6-5 with TRBJ1-1; D may be TRBD1 (5 bases). The V and J ends lost 4 bases and 1 base respectively, with 13 bases between them. There are 15 residues in the CDR3. Germline V gene sequence: CDR1 MNHEY, CDR2 SVGAGI. CDR3 sequence (DNA): TGTGCCAGCAGTTCGATCCAGGGCAGGAACACTGAAGCTTTCTTT. Its protein is CASSSIQGRNTEAFF.

This sequence joins TRBV7-3 and TRBJ2-3; 9 positions agree with TRBD2. The junction had 5 bases not matched to a gene; V was cut back by 5 bases and J by 5 bases. CDR3 length: 14 amino acids. The germline V gene encodes CDR1 SGHTA and CDR2 FQGTGA. The CDR3 region is CASSLAGFIDTQYF. The DNA of the CDR3 is TGTGCCAGCAGCCTAGCGGGGTTCATAGATACGCAGTATTTT. The full variable domain, its missing parts supplied by reference TRBV7-3 and TRBJ2-3, is GAGVSQTPSNKVTEKGKYVELRCDPISGHTALYWYRQSLGQGPEFLIYFQGTGAADDSGLPNDRFFAVRPEGSVSTLKIQRTERGDSAVYLCASSLAGFIDTQYFGPGTRLTVL.

This clonotype was detected only a few times. The V and J genes are TRBV15 and TRBJ2-5; maybe TRBD2 (7 bases). Trimming left V 2 bases short and J 5 bases short, with 18 bases between. The CDR3 extends over 16 amino acids. From germline, CDR1 is LNHNV and CDR2 YYDKDF (reference sequence). The CDR3 nucleotides are TGTGCCACCAGCAGACGGAGGGGGGGCACGTCCGAGACCCAGTACTTC. As protein: CATSRRRGGTSETQYF. The full variable domain, completed using reference TRBV15 and TRBJ2-5, is DAMVIQNPRYQVTQFGKPVTLSCSQTLNHNVMYWYQQKSSQAPKLLFHYYDKDFNNEADTPDNFQSRRPNTSFCFLDIRSPGLGDTAMYLCATSRRRGGTSETQYFGPGTRLLVL.